The subject of this entry is one TCR beta chain. Antigen unknown. These data belong to a study of CD8+CD57+ T cells in acquired aplastic anemia. The wider study: When averaged, DNA from sorted CD4+ and CD8+ cells came to 3 to 3.5 ug. Overall study findings and caveats: CD8+ Simpson's diversity did not differ significantly between patients and controls.

Patients selected for sequencing had displayed CD8+CD57+ cell expansion by flow cytometry. TCR beta VDJ and CDR3 profiling used genomic DNA as template. TCRdb reanalysed the reads using MiXCR and keeps one entry per CDR3 protein. The repertoire includes about 150,000 distinct CDR3 sequences, roughly half of them detected once, and approximately 12% sits in the top ten. CDR1 and CDR2 from the germline V gene are SGHVS and FQNEAQ. The CDR3 totals 16 residues. V trimming: 1 base; J trimming: 4 bases; junction bases outside the gene matches: 7. The material sequenced was sorted CD4+, CD8+, or CD8+CD57+ T cells (not recorded which) from PBMCs. The receptor comes from a human donor with aplastic anemia. The chain carries TRBV7-8 and TRBJ2-3; 8 nucleotides line up with TRBD2. CDR3 sequence reads: CASSLGGGLAADTQYF. CDR3 nucleotides: TGTGCCAGCAGCTTAGGCGGGGGGCTAGCAGCAGATACGCAGTATTTT.